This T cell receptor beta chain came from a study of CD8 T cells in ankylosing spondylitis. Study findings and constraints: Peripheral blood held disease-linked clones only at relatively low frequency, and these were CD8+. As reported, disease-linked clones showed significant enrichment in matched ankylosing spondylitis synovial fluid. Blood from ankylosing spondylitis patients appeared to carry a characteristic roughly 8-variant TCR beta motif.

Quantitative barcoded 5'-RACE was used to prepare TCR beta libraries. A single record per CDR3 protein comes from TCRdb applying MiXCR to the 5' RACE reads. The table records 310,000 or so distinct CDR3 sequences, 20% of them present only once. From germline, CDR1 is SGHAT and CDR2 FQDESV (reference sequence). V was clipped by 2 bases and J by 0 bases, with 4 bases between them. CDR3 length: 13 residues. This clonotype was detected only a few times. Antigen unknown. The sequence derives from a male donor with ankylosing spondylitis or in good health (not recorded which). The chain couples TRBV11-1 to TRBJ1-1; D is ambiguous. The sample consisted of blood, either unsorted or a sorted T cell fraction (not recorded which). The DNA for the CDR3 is TGTGCCAGCAGCTTAAAGCTGAACACTGAAGCTTTCTTT. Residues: CASSLKLNTEAFF.